This T cell receptor beta chain was obtained from a study of radiotherapy plus CTLA-4 blockade in lung cancer (dated by TCRdb to the late 2010s). Regarding the research as a whole: Among the enrolled patients, 18% had an objective response, and about 31% reached disease control. Overall study outcomes, separate from this receptor: Increased serum interferon-beta after radiation, together with early dynamic changes in blood T cell clones, were reported to be the strongest predictors of response. TCR clones derived from tumors expanded in peripheral blood after treatment with radiotherapy and ipilimumab.

Points on this clone: There is no known antigen for this receptor. Per-base qualities were not stored, and no clone one base away is much larger.

The library relied on the immunoSEQ multiplex PCR assay. Here the immuneACCESS table is served through TCRdb, limited to in-frame sequences with V and J called. Missing clones are a known gap in these copies; in checked studies unresolved V genes cover under half, and the rest lacks a known reason. The sample profile shows 58,000 or so clones; 65% to 80% of them were found once. The top ten constitute 16% of the sample. The study evaluated CTLA-4 blockade (ipilimumab) given together with focal radiation therapy in patients who had chemo-refractory metastatic non-small-cell lung cancer. Sample: peripheral blood, taken from a patient treated with radiotherapy plus ipilimumab. The sequence derives from a human donor with non-small cell lung cancer who had a complete response to radiotherapy plus ipilimumab.

The DNA sequence is as follows: TGTGCCAGCAGCGGATCCGGGACATATCCGGCGTACGAGCAGTACTTC. It translates to CASSGSGTYPAYEQYF. Recombination linked TRBV7-2 to TRBJ2-7; a tentative D call is TRBD1 (6 bases match). The junction carries 21 bases between V and J, which are trimmed by 5 bases and 4 bases respectively. According to the germline V gene, CDR1 reads SGHTA and CDR2 reads FQGNSA. From the cysteine up to the phenylalanine, the CDR3 has a length of 16 residues. Only CDR3 DNA is held: 48 bases, read in frame from base 1.